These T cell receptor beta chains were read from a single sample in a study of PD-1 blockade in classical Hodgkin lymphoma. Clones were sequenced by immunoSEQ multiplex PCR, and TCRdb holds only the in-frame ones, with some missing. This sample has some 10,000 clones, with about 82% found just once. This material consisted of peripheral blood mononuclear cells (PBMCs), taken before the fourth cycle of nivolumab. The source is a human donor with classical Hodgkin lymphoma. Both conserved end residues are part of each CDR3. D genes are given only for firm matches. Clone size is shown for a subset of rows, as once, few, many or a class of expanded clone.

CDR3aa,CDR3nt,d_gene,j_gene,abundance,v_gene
CASSLEVAGLPPGRGNTIYF,TGTGCCAGCAGTTTAGAGGTGGCAGGGCTCCCTCCGGGTAGGGGAAACACCATATATTTT,.,TRBJ1-3,.,TRBV28
CASSPGTGWGEQYF,TGTGCCAGCAGCCCCGGGACAGGGTGGGGAGAGCAGTACTTC,TRBD1,TRBJ2-7,.,TRBV9
CASSLEKGGGTYEQYF,TGTGCCAGCAGCTTAGAGAAGGGAGGGGGAACGTACGAGCAGTACTTC,.,TRBJ2-7,.,TRBV11-3
CASSLAPGTGGRDEQFF,TGTGCCAGCTCACTAGCCCCTGGGACAGGGGGCCGCGATGAGCAGTTCTTC,TRBD1,TRBJ2-1,.,TRBV18
CASSGPTGNYEQYF,TGTGCCAGCAGTGGGCCGACGGGAAACTACGAGCAGTACTTC,.,TRBJ2-7,once,TRBV27
CASSPISSSRPVGADTQYF,TGTGCCAGCTCACCGATATCGTCCTCCAGGCCAGTTGGGGCAGATACGCAGTATTTT,.,TRBJ2-3,few,TRBV18
CASRVGQENTEAFF,TGTGCCAGCAGGGTCGGACAGGAGAACACTGAAGCTTTCTTT,TRBD1,TRBJ1-1,few,TRBV6-4
CATSKEYRAGWFF,TGTGCCACCAGCAAAGAGTACAGGGCCGGGTGGTTTTTT,.,TRBJ1-4,.,TRBV15
CASSPPTGNTIYF,TGTGCCAGCAGCCCCCCCACCGGAAACACCATATATTTT,.,TRBJ1-3,.,TRBV4-2
CASSLVTSGGALETQYF,TGTGCCAGCAGCTTAGTGACTAGCGGGGGGGCCTTGGAGACCCAGTACTTC,TRBD2,TRBJ2-5,.,TRBV5-4
CASRAYRGSEYEQYF,TGTGCCAGCAGGGCGTACAGGGGGTCAGAATACGAGCAGTACTTC,TRBD1,TRBJ2-7,.,TRBV6-1
CASRSPRNSGSVSSTDTQYF,TGTGCAAGTCGCTCCCCCCGAAATAGCGGGAGCGTCAGTAGCACAGATACGCAGTATTTT,.,TRBJ2-3,once,TRBV12-2
CASSIRRQNRNEQFF,TGTGCCAGTAGTATTCGTCGGCAAAACCGGAATGAGCAGTTCTTC,.,TRBJ2-1,few,TRBV19
CASRDRAREFF,TGTGCCAGCAGGGACAGGGCCAGGGAGTTCTTC,TRBD1,TRBJ2-1,.,TRBV6-5
CASSGGPLLGAGELFF,TGTGCCAGCAGCGGGGGCCCTTTGTTAGGGGCCGGGGAGCTGTTTTTT,.,TRBJ2-2,.,TRBV9
CASSLTGSNYGYTF,TGTGCCAGCAGCTTAACGGGATCTAACTATGGCTACACCTTC,.,TRBJ1-2,.,TRBV7-3
CASSEGQSSGANVLTF,TGTGCCAGCAGTGAGGGACAGAGCTCTGGGGCCAACGTCCTGACTTTC,TRBD1,TRBJ2-6,.,TRBV6-4
CAWSLGTGDREQYF,TGTGCCTGGAGCCTCGGGACAGGGGACCGCGAGCAGTACTTC,TRBD1,TRBJ2-7,.,TRBV30
CASSLVGRTSSYNEQFF,TGTGCCAGCAGCTTAGTAGGCAGAACGAGCTCCTACAATGAGCAGTTCTTC,.,TRBJ2-1,medium-sized,TRBV11-2
CASKSGRGSSYEQYF,TGTGCCAGCAAATCCGGGAGGGGAAGCTCCTACGAGCAGTACTTC,TRBD2,TRBJ2-7,once,TRBV6-1
CASSLARDYEQYF,TGTGCCAGCAGCTTAGCCCGAGACTACGAGCAGTACTTC,.,TRBJ2-7,.,TRBV11-2
CASSRLHLAELQETQYF,TGTGCCAGCAGCCGATTACATCTAGCGGAGCTACAAGAGACCCAGTACTTC,TRBD2,TRBJ2-5,.,TRBV7-9
CASSFPTSGSDEQYF,TGTGCCAGCAGCTTCCCGACTAGCGGGAGCGACGAGCAGTACTTC,TRBD2,TRBJ2-7,.,TRBV7-9
CAISELEAEAFF,TGTGCCATCAGTGAGTTAGAGGCTGAAGCTTTCTTT,.,TRBJ1-1,.,TRBV10-3
CASGLTGNNYGYTF,TGTGCTAGTGGTTTGACAGGGAATAACTATGGCTACACCTTC,.,TRBJ1-2,medium-sized,TRBV12-5
CASSWGVVDPWHYGYTF,TGCGCCAGCAGCTGGGGGGTAGTAGACCCTTGGCACTATGGCTACACCTTC,.,TRBJ1-2,.,TRBV5-1
CASSEWGNTEAFF,TGCGCCAGCAGTGAGTGGGGGAACACTGAAGCTTTCTTT,.,TRBJ1-1,few,TRBV10-1
CASSPSGRGNYGYTF,TGTGCCAGCAGCCCCTCGGGCAGGGGTAACTATGGCTACACCTTC,.,TRBJ1-2,.,TRBV7-8
CAWSWAGGEYF,TGTGCCTGGAGTTGGGCGGGGGGGGAGTACTTC,TRBD2,TRBJ2-7,few,TRBV30
CASSEANNQPQHF,TGTGCCAGCAGTGAAGCTAACAATCAGCCCCAGCATTTT,.,TRBJ1-5,.,TRBV2
CAWRGHTLTNEQFF,TGTGCCTGGAGGGGCCATACCCTCACTAATGAGCAGTTCTTC,.,TRBJ2-1,few,TRBV30
CATRTGGFYGYTF,TGTGCCACCAGGACAGGGGGGTTCTATGGCTACACCTTC,TRBD1,TRBJ1-2,few,TRBV28
CASSHGGTGLAQYF,TGTGCCAGTAGTCACGGGGGGACGGGGCTAGCCCAGTACTTC,TRBD2,TRBJ2-5,few,TRBV19
CASSLAGNEQFF,TGTGCCAGCAGTTTAGCTGGGAATGAGCAGTTCTTC,.,TRBJ2-1,.,TRBV28
CASSEQATGELFF,TGTGCCAGCTCAGAGCAAGCCACCGGGGAGCTGTTTTTT,.,TRBJ2-2,.,TRBV18
CASRLSEREFYEQYF,TGTGCCAGCAGGCTCTCTGAGCGGGAGTTTTACGAGCAGTACTTC,TRBD2,TRBJ2-7,.,TRBV28
CASSELGGLAVLYNEQFF,TGTGCCAGCAGTGAATTGGGGGGACTAGCGGTTCTTTACAATGAGCAGTTCTTC,TRBD2,TRBJ2-1,.,TRBV2
CASSLDGGMAKNIQYF,TGCGCCAGCAGCTTGGACGGGGGCATGGCCAAAAACATTCAGTACTTC,.,TRBJ2-4,.,TRBV5-1
CAWSDSGTYEQYF,TGTGCCTGGAGTGATAGCGGGACCTACGAGCAGTACTTC,TRBD2,TRBJ2-7,once,TRBV30
CASSFGTSGINEQFF,TGTGCCAGCAGCTTCGGGACTAGCGGGATCAATGAGCAGTTCTTC,TRBD2,TRBJ2-1,once,TRBV7-3
CASSRRQGHTEAFF,TGTGCCAGCAGCCGACGGCAGGGGCACACTGAAGCTTTCTTT,.,TRBJ1-1,.,TRBV11-2
CASSFAAGDGYTF,TGCGCCAGCAGCTTTGCAGCGGGGGATGGCTACACCTTC,.,TRBJ1-2,few,TRBV5-1
CASSVGLADYNEQFF,TGTGCCAGCAGCGTAGGACTAGCTGACTACAATGAGCAGTTCTTC,TRBD2,TRBJ2-1,.,TRBV9
CASSLGGGQETQYF,TGTGCCAGCAGCTTAGGAGGGGGCCAGGAGACCCAGTACTTC,.,TRBJ2-5,.,TRBV7-3
CASSLGTENSPLHF,TGCGCCAGCTCCCTCGGGACAGAAAATTCACCCCTCCACTTT,TRBD1,TRBJ1-6,.,TRBV10-2
CASSLEGVDSPLHF,TGCGCCAGCAGCTTGGAGGGGGTTGATTCACCCCTCCACTTT,.,TRBJ1-6,.,TRBV5-1
CASSVRQFTGELFF,TGTGCCAGCAGCGTTCGACAGTTCACCGGGGAGCTGTTTTTT,.,TRBJ2-2,.,TRBV9
CASSVGISAEETQYF,TGTGCCAGCAGCGTAGGGATAAGCGCTGAAGAGACCCAGTACTTC,.,TRBJ2-5,.,TRBV9
CASSVDAGELFF,TGTGCCAGCAGCGTAGACGCCGGGGAGCTGTTTTTT,.,TRBJ2-2,few,TRBV9
CASSLSGSSGNTIYF,TGTGCCAGCAGTTTAAGCGGGAGCTCTGGAAACACCATATATTTT,.,TRBJ1-3,.,TRBV27
CASSDWAGGHEQYF,TGTGCCAGCAGTGATTGGGCAGGGGGCCACGAGCAGTACTTC,TRBD1,TRBJ2-7,.,TRBV27
CASSNREGAKSNNQPQHF,TGTGCCAGCAGCAACCGGGAAGGGGCGAAATCTAACAATCAGCCCCAGCATTTT,.,TRBJ1-5,.,TRBV21-1
CATTGDATNEKLFF,TGTGCCACAACAGGGGATGCAACTAATGAAAAACTGTTTTTT,TRBD1,TRBJ1-4,.,TRBV10-3